The 20 T cell receptor beta chains below all came from one sample that was sequenced in a study of T cell repertoires in cytomegalovirus infection. One entry per CDR3 protein, called by TCRdb with MiXCR from the reads. The sample records around 740,000 distinct CDR3 sequences, roughly 35% being singletons. The material sequenced was PBMCs. Receptor source: a human donor in good health (CMV status not recorded). Some clones in this sample may be carry-over from other donors' samples.

As to this clonotype: This is likely a read error, given that the CDR3 carries no conserved phenylalanine or tryptophan at its end. J is TRBJ1-5 and V is TRBV12-3 or TRBV12-4; no definite D call. V lost 6 bases and J lost 3, with 24 bases in between. This CDR3 is 18 amino acids long. CDR3 DNA: TGTGCCAGCAGCCCTATCGGTTGGGGTGCCTACGACAATCAGCCCCAGCATTGT. As protein: CASSPIGWGAYDNQPQHC.

This clonotype turned up a few times. The chain carries TRBV2 and TRBJ1-2, with 7 bases fitting TRBD1. V gave up 6 bases and J gave up 4 bases; unmatched junction bases: 8. Germline CDR1 and CDR2: SNHLY and FYNNEI. This CDR3 is built from 14 residues. The CDR3 loop reads CASRANRGSYGYTF. DNA of the CDR3: TGTGCCAGCAGGGCTAACAGGGGCTCCTATGGCTACACCTTC.

The J gene is TRBJ2-1, the V gene TRBV6-8; the match to TRBD2 covers 7 bases. Germline CDR1 and CDR2: MNHGY and SAAAGT. The V and J ends lost 6 bases and 4 bases, in that order; junction bases with no gene match: 9. This CDR3 has 15 amino acids. CDR3 nucleotide sequence: TGTGCCAGCAGGCCTTCAGCGGGGCCTTACAATGAGCAGTTCTTC. Its translation: CASRPSAGPYNEQFF.

The chain recombines TRBV6-2 or TRBV6-3 with TRBJ1-2, with D hard to call. This CDR3 contains 13 residues. Germline V CDR1 and CDR2: MNHEY, SVGEGT. Trimming cost V 2 bases and J 8 bases, with 12 bases left between them. The chain's CDR3 is CASSYNQVGGYTF. CDR3 sequence (DNA): TGTGCCAGCAGTTACAATCAGGTCGGCGGCTACACCTTC.

This clonotype appeared once. One end of the junction fails to match germline, which may point to a read error. The chain is built from TRBV6-5 and TRBJ2-7, with D perhaps matching TRBD1 (6 bases). The length of the CDR3 is 13 residues. Germline CDR1 and CDR2: MNHEY and SVGAGI. The CDR3 region has the DNA TGTGCCAGCAGTTACGGCAGGGGCTACGAGCAGGACTTC. Its protein product is CASSYGRGYEQDF.

V and J are TRBV4-1 and TRBJ1-2; TRBD1 agrees at 10 bases. The CDR3 is 14 amino acids. Trimming cost V 3 bases and J 4 bases; bases outside gene matches: 2. Per the germline V gene, CDR1 is MGHRA and CDR2 is YSYEKL. CDR3 protein: CASSQRQGAYGYTF. In DNA, the CDR3 is TGCGCCAGCAGCCAGAGACAGGGGGCCTATGGCTACACCTTC.

In its sample, this clonotype was seen many times. The rearrangement links TRBV7-2 to TRBJ2-3; a weak D match, TRBD2 (6 bases). The CDR3 contains 20 residues. Trimming shortened V by 5 bases and J by 2 bases, and 29 bases separated the two germline ends. Germline CDR1 SGHTA, CDR2 FQGNSA. CDR3 DNA sequence: TGTGCCAGCAGCCCCAGATCGGTGGCTAGCGCCCGATCTTTCACAGATACGCAGTATTTT. It encodes CASSPRSVASARSFTDTQYF.

This clonotype came up many times. The chain has TRBV7-6 and TRBJ1-6, with a possible D match to TRBD1 (5 bases). The CDR3 runs 14 residues. From germline, CDR1 is SGHVS and CDR2 FNYEAQ. V was shortened by 5 bases and J by 8 bases, with 13 bases between the two germline ends. This chain's CDR3 is CASSLRTGDSPLHF. CDR3 sequence (DNA): TGTGCCAGCAGCCTACGGACGGGGGATTCACCCCTCCACTTT.

The chain is built from TRBV12-3 or TRBV12-4 and TRBJ1-1; D ambiguous. CDR3 size: 16 residues. The V end lost 5 bases, the J end lost 1 base, and 17 bases lay between the germline ends. In DNA, the CDR3 is TGTGCCAGCAGTCCCCAACGACCATCGACGAACACTGAAGCTTTCTTT. Translating it yields CASSPQRPSTNTEAFF.

This clonotype was counted between two and nine times. The V and J genes are TRBV10-3 and TRBJ2-7, with D unresolved. This CDR3 has 12 residues. V was cut by 2 bases and J by 2 bases, with 4 bases left in between. Looked up from germline, CDR1 is ENHRY and CDR2 is SYGVKD. CDR3 DNA sequence: TGTGCCATCAGTGAGCCCCCCTACGAGCAGTACTTC. Translation gives CAISEPPYEQYF.

This clonotype was counted only a few times. V and J are TRBV29-1 and TRBJ2-5; 10 bases line up with TRBD1. V trimming: 6 bases; J trimming: 4 bases; junction bases outside the gene matches: 5. The CDR3 totals 13 residues. Germline CDR1 reads SQVTM; CDR2 reads ANQGSEA. The chain's CDR3 is CSVRQGARETQYF. The CDR3 DNA follows: TGCAGCGTACGACAGGGGGCTAGAGAGACCCAGTACTTC.

This clonotype occurred once. The J gene is TRBJ2-2, the V gene TRBV7-2, with D possibly being TRBD2 (5 bases). The CDR3 extends over 13 amino acids. The germline CDR1 and CDR2 sequences are SGHTA and FQGNSA. With 5 bases removed from V and 5 bases from J, the gap between germline ends came to 9 bases. CDR3 DNA sequence: TGTGCCAGCAGCGGGCCGGGGACCGGGGAGCTGTTTTTT. It translates to CASSGPGTGELFF. Drawing the rest from reference TRBV7-2 and TRBJ2-2, the complete variable domain is GAGVSQSPSNKVTEKGKDVELRCDPISGHTALYWYRQSLGQGLEFLIYFQGNSAPDKSGLPSDRFSAERTGGSVSTLTIQRTQQEDSAVYLCASSGPGTGELFFGEGSRLTVL.

The chain has TRBV7-9 and TRBJ2-1, with 7 bases identical to TRBD2. The V segment lost 8 bases and the J segment 1 base; nucleotides outside the gene matches: 14. Germline V lookup: CDR1 SEHNR, CDR2 FQNEAQ (reference sequence). This CDR3 contains 17 residues. The CDR3 DNA is TGTGCCAGCCGACCTCCTAGGGGCGGGAGTTCCTACAATGAGCAGTTCTTC. Protein: CASRPPRGGSSYNEQFF.

About this clonotype: Its ends do not fully match the called genes, so a read error is possible. The chain is built from TRBV7-6 and TRBJ2-6; no firm D call. The CDR3 length is 15 residues. Germline V gene data show CDR1 as SGHVS and CDR2 as FNYEAQ. CDR3 sequence (DNA): TGTGCCAGCAGCTTAGAAGCTTATGGGTCCAACGTCCTGACTTTC. This codes for CASSLEAYGSNVLTF.

This clonotype showed up just a few times. The gene calls are TRBV6-1 and TRBJ1-1; a weak D match, TRBD1 (5 bases). V lost 5 bases to trimming and J lost 4 bases, with 20 bases between them. From germline, CDR1 is MNHNS and CDR2 SASEGT. CDR3 length: 16 amino acids. In nucleotides, the CDR3 is TGTGCCAGCAGTTATAATCTGGGGGGGTCCGGCACTGAAGCTTTCTTT. Residues: CASSYNLGGSGTEAFF.

This chain links TRBV6-5 with TRBJ2-7; D tentatively reads TRBD1 or TRBD2 (6 bases each). Germline CDR1 reads MNHEY; CDR2 reads SVGAGI. This CDR3 has 13 amino acids. V was pared by 11 bases and J by 2 bases, with 16 bases between. CDR3 protein: CAAMDGGAYEQYF. CDR3 in DNA: TGTGCCGCTATGGACGGGGGCGCCTACGAGCAGTACTTC.

The CDR3 loop reads CSALFPSGTQYF. In DNA, the CDR3 is TGCAGTGCCCTGTTTCCTAGCGGGACCCAGTACTTC. V and J are TRBV20-1 and TRBJ2-5; 7 positions agree with TRBD2. Trimming at V came to 6 bases and at J to 7 bases, leaving 8 bases not matched to a gene. Per the germline V gene, CDR1 is DFQATT and CDR2 is SNEGSKA (reference sequence). This CDR3 region has 12 residues.

This clonotype has a handful of counts. The genes are TRBV7-6 and TRBJ2-1; D is uncertain. The germline CDR1 and CDR2 sequences are SGHVS and FNYEAQ. V lost 3 bases to trimming and J lost 0 bases, with 9 bases between them. This CDR3 has 15 amino acids. The CDR3 loop reads CASSFELSSYNEQFF. The CDR3 bases are TGTGCCAGCAGCTTTGAGTTAAGCTCCTACAATGAGCAGTTCTTC.

This clonotype was detected a few times. The chain couples TRBV25-1 to TRBJ1-2; 8 nucleotides line up with TRBD1. From germline, CDR1 is MGHDK and CDR2 SYGVNS. The CDR3 spans 14 residues. Trimming removed 3 bases from V and 5 bases from J; junction bases left unmatched: 5. As DNA, the CDR3 is TGTGCCAGCAGTGAGCCAGACAGGGGTTATGGCTACACCTTC. It encodes CASSEPDRGYGYTF.

This sequence joins TRBV11-3 and TRBJ2-3; D unclear. The germline V gene has CDR1 SGHNT and CDR2 YENEEA. CDR3 length equals 17 residues. V was clipped by 3 bases and J by 2 bases, with 18 bases between them. This CDR3 reads CASSFDSRVTPTDTQYF. The CDR3 region has the DNA TGTGCCAGCAGCTTCGATTCCCGTGTGACTCCCACAGATACGCAGTATTTT.